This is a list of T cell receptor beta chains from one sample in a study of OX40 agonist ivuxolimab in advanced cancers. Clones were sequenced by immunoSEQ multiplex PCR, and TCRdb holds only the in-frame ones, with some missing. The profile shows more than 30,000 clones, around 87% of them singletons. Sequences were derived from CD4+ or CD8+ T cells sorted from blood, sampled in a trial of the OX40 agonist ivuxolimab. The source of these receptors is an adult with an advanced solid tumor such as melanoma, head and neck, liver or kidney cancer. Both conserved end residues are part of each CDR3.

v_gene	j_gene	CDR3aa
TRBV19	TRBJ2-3	CASSMGSTFRTDTQYF
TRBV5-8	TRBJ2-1	CASSLGLAGLNEQFF
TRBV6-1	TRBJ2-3	CASSETRDRVTDTQYF
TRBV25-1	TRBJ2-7	CASRTGGLYEQYF
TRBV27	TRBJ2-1	CASSISAGTGEQFF
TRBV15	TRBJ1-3	CATSRGTAGNTIYF
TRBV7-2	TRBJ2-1	CASSLLSSYNEQFF
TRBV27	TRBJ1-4	CASSLGVRETVGYNEKLFF
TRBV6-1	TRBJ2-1	CASSPSGGGVDEQFF
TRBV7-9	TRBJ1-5	CASSQGQGWEQPQHF
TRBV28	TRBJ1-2	CASSRGTENYGYTF
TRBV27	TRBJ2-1	CASSFGAGLYNEQFF
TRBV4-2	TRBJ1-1	CASSQGRVSGDTEAFF
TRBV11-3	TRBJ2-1	CASSLDPGGHNEQFF
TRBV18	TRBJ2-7	CASSPPTGSYEQYF
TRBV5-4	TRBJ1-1	CASRPGGRGMNTEAFF
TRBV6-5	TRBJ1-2	CASRASGGRSYGYTF
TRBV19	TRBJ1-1	CASSMGLGSLNTEAFF
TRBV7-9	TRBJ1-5	CASSLEGQGHQPQHF
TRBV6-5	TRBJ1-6	CASSYTASRGSPLHF
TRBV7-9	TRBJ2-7	CASSLAVRTGTYEQYF
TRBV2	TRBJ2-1	CASSEAGKTYNEQFF
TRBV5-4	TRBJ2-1	CASSLGSGIGDEQFF
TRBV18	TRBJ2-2	CASSPRTGGGGGAGELFF
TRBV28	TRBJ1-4	CASSLIGQGVGKLFF
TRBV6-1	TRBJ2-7	CASSEAPSGGYEQYF
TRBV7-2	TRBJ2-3	CASSSYRGSTDTQYF
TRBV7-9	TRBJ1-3	CASSFGTGRNTIYF